The 24 T cell receptor beta chains below were found in one sample sequenced in a study of T cell repertoires in cytomegalovirus infection. A single record per CDR3 protein comes from TCRdb applying MiXCR to the reads. Of approximately 180,000 distinct CDR3 sequences in the sample, about 20% were seen once. The specimen sequenced was PBMCs. These receptors were obtained from a human donor in good health (CMV status not recorded). Some clones in this sample may be carry-over from other donors' samples.

The count of this clonotype is one. V and J are TRBV6-1 and TRBJ1-1; D uncertain. The CDR3 contains 12 residues. Germline lookup yields CDR1 MNHNS and CDR2 SASEGT. V lost 4 bases to trimming and J lost 2 bases, with 5 bases between them. Here the CDR3 reads CASSANNTEAFF. Written as DNA, the CDR3 is TGTGCCAGCAGTGCCAATAACACTGAAGCTTTCTTT.

This clonotype was seen many times. This chain joins TRBV11-1 and TRBJ1-1; 7 bases are a match to TRBD1. V was clipped by 5 bases and J by 1 base; unmatched bases: 13. The CDR3 runs to 17 residues. CDR1 is SGHAT, CDR2 FQDESV, per germline (reference sequence). CDR3 coding DNA: TGTGCCAGCAGCCGGGGAGGACAGGAACGACGGAACACTGAAGCTTTCTTT. It encodes CASSRGGQERRNTEAFF.

The V and J genes are TRBV20-1 and TRBJ1-2; the D gene is possibly TRBD1 (5 bases). This CDR3 comprises 11 residues. Germline CDR1 reads DFQATT; CDR2 reads SNEGSKA (reference sequence). Trimming removed 3 bases from V and 8 bases from J, with 10 bases in between. Here the CDR3 reads CSARRGTGYTF. As DNA, the CDR3 is TGCAGTGCTAGGAGGGGAACCGGCTACACCTTC.

This clonotype appeared many times. The chain employs TRBV6-5 and TRBJ2-2; 9 nucleotides align to TRBD2. CDR1 and CDR2 (germline): MNHEY, SVGAGI. The CDR3 covers 19 residues. After removal of 6 bases from V and 4 bases from J, the junction contained 18 bases not matched to a gene. The CDR3 DNA reads as TGTGCCAGCAGCCGTAAGTCTTCTAGCGGGAAACCTTTCACCGGGGAGCTGTTTTTT. It specifies CASSRKSSSGKPFTGELFF.

The table lists this clonotype with many counts. J is TRBJ2-1 and V is TRBV7-6; 10 nucleotides match TRBD1. The junction had 7 bases not matched to a gene; V was cut back by 4 bases and J by 4 bases. The length of the CDR3 is 16 residues. Germline V gene sequence: CDR1 SGHVS, CDR2 FNYEAQ. The CDR3 here is CASSSRTGGPYNEQFF. CDR3 sequence (DNA): TGTGCCAGCAGCTCGAGGACAGGGGGACCATACAATGAGCAGTTCTTC.

This clonotype was counted between two and nine times. The V and J genes are TRBV28 and TRBJ2-2; 9 bases agree with TRBD1. This CDR3 contains 15 residues. The germline CDR1 and CDR2 sequences are MDHEN and SYDVKM. J gave up 6 bases and V 5 bases, and 7 bases lay outside the gene matches. The CDR3 coding sequence is TGTGCCAGCAGTACAGGGGGCTTTAGCCCCGGGGAGCTGTTTTTT. Protein sequence: CASSTGGFSPGELFF.

This clonotype was observed a handful of times. The chain carries TRBV29-1 and TRBJ2-1; 10 positions agree with TRBD1. Germline-derived CDR1 and CDR2 are SQVTM and ANQGSEA. The trim removed 7 bases at V and 4 bases at J, leaving 4 bases unmatched. CDR3 length: 13 residues. Here the CDR3 DNA reads TGCAGCGGCGGGACAGGGGTATACAATGAGCAGTTCTTC. Translating it yields CSGGTGVYNEQFF.

This clonotype was recorded many times. At one boundary the junction diverges from the germline segment, which might be a read error. This rearrangement joins TRBV7-6 to TRBJ2-7, with D possibly TRBD2 on 6 matching bases. The CDR3 has 13 residues. CDR1 and CDR2 (germline): SGHVS, FNYEAQ. The CDR3 sequence: CASTLRDSPLLDF. CDR3 DNA sequence: TGTGCCAGCACCCTCCGGGACTCCCCTCTGTTGGACTTC.

This clonotype came up a few times. The chain has TRBV12-3 or TRBV12-4 and TRBJ2-7; the D gene could be TRBD1 or TRBD2 (6 bases each). The CDR3 has 14 amino acids. V lost 6 bases to trimming and J lost 9 bases, with 21 bases between them. The CDR3 region is CASSPRGGPDGQYF. The DNA of the CDR3 is TGTGCCAGCAGCCCCCGAGGGGGGCCGGATGGGCAGTACTTC.

This clonotype appeared a few times. The chain carries TRBV2 and TRBJ2-7; 7 bases agree with TRBD1. This CDR3 comprises 15 residues. Germline V lookup: CDR1 SNHLY, CDR2 FYNNEI. The junction had 16 bases not matched to a gene; V was cut back by 7 bases and J by 7 bases. CDR3 DNA sequence: TGTGCCAGCAATAAAGCCCTACAGGGGCCGAGAGAGCAGTACTTC. It translates to CASNKALQGPREQYF.

The V gene is TRBV15, the J gene TRBJ2-7; D gene uncertain. Trimming left V 0 bases short and J 3 bases short, with 3 bases between. The CDR3 covers 12 residues. CDR1 and CDR2 (germline): LNHNV, YYDKDF (reference sequence). The CDR3 loop is CATSRDVYEQYF. The CDR3 DNA sequence: TGTGCCACCAGCAGAGATGTCTACGAGCAGTACTTC.

This chain's CDR3 is CASSGTGWGLETQYF. CDR3 DNA sequence: TGTGCCAGCAGCGGGACAGGATGGGGGTTAGAGACCCAGTACTTC. The rearrangement uses TRBV7-2 and TRBJ2-5; TRBD1 matches 8 bases. Germline V gene data show CDR1 as SGHTA and CDR2 as FQGNSA. The CDR3 sequence is 15 residues long. V gave up 5 bases and J gave up 4 bases; unmatched junction bases: 9.

The rearrangement links TRBV28 to TRBJ2-5; 12 bases fit TRBD2. Germline V gives CDR1 MDHEN, CDR2 SYDVKM. This CDR3 has 15 amino acids. With 3 bases clipped from V and 2 bases from J, the junction kept 1 base outside the gene matches. This CDR3 is CASSFLAGGQETQYF. CDR3 nucleotides: TGTGCCAGCAGTTTTCTAGCGGGAGGGCAAGAGACCCAGTACTTC.

V gene TRBV4-2 combines with J gene TRBJ1-6; the D gene is possibly TRBD1 (5 bases). The V gene lost 0 bases and the J gene lost 7 bases, with 13 bases spanning the gap. This CDR3 is 16 amino acids long. CDR1 and CDR2 (germline): LGHNA, YNFKEQ. CDR3 protein: CASSQEVRGGNSPLHF. The CDR3 DNA sequence: TGTGCCAGCAGCCAAGAGGTTCGGGGGGGAAATTCACCCCTCCACTTT.

This clonotype came up many times. The rearrangement uses TRBV7-8 and TRBJ2-5; D is unclear. Germline CDR1 SGHVS, CDR2 FQNEAQ. V gave up 5 bases and J gave up 5 bases, with 15 bases separating them. This CDR3 is 14 amino acids long. CDR3 DNA: TGTGCCAGCAGCCAGCCGGTCCTATTGGAGACCCAGTACTTC. Translated, it gives CASSQPVLLETQYF.

This clonotype appeared many times. The CDR3 sequence: CASSLARAFGPEAFF. CDR3 bases: TGTGCCAGCAGCTTAGCGCGAGCTTTTGGGCCTGAAGCTTTCTTT. The chain employs TRBV7-9 and TRBJ1-1; D gene unclear. The germline gives CDR1 SEHNR, CDR2 FQNEAQ (reference sequence). The CDR3 has 15 residues. V was shortened by 0 bases and J by 6 bases, with 14 bases between the two germline ends.

The table lists this clonotype with a few counts. One end of the junction varies from germline; a read error may be responsible. The J gene is TRBJ1-2, the V gene TRBV6-2 or TRBV6-3; D remains unclear. Germline V gene sequence: CDR1 MNHEY, CDR2 SVGEGT. This CDR3 is 12 amino acids long. The CDR3 reads CASRKEGYGYTF. In nucleotides, the CDR3 is TGTGCCAGCAGAAAGGAGGGCTATGGCTATACCTTC.

The V and J genes are TRBV6-5 and TRBJ2-7; 7 bases are a match to TRBD2. The germline CDR1 and CDR2 sequences are MNHEY and SVGAGI. The ends lost 2 bases at V and 3 bases at J; junction bases unmatched: 10. The CDR3 covers 16 residues. CDR3 residues: CASSYLQTSKDYEQYF. CDR3 in DNA: TGTGCCAGCAGTTACCTTCAGACTAGCAAAGACTACGAGCAGTACTTC.

This clonotype was observed a handful of times. The genes are TRBV28 and TRBJ2-7; 13 bases match TRBD2. The CDR3 covers 17 residues. The junction had 13 bases not matched to a gene; V was cut back by 4 bases and J by 7 bases. Germline V gives CDR1 MDHEN, CDR2 SYDVKM. The CDR3 sequence is CASSSTAGLAGAGEQYF. The CDR3 coding sequence is TGTGCCAGCAGTTCCACTGCCGGACTAGCGGGAGCAGGTGAGCAGTACTTC.

This chain connects TRBV5-1 to TRBJ1-4; no definite D call. CDR3 size: 13 residues. With 4 bases removed from V and 5 bases from J, the gap between germline ends came to 9 bases. Germline-derived CDR1 and CDR2 are SGHRS and YFSETQ. Here the CDR3 DNA reads TGCGCCAGCAGCGAGGGCAGGAATGAAAAACTGTTTTTT. This translates into CASSEGRNEKLFF.

This clonotype was seen a few times. The V and J genes are TRBV20-1 and TRBJ2-7, with TRBD2 matching 10 bases. Per the germline V gene, CDR1 is DFQATT and CDR2 is SNEGSKA (reference sequence). V lost 1 base and J lost 4; bases outside the gene matches: 7. The CDR3 covers 15 residues. The CDR3: CSARALAGEKYEQYF. The CDR3 DNA reads TGCAGTGCTAGAGCCCTAGCGGGAGAAAAATACGAGCAGTACTTC.

This clonotype was observed at least ten times. V gene TRBV6-2 or TRBV6-3 combines with J gene TRBJ2-1, with a weak D call TRBD1 (6 bases). Germline assignment: CDR1 MNHEY and CDR2 SVGEGT. The V end was cut by 0 bases, the J end by 3 bases, with 12 bases between. This CDR3 contains 16 residues. CDR3 bases: TGTGCCAGCAGTTACTCCGGACAGAGGAGCTACAATGAGCAGTTCTTC. As protein: CASSYSGQRSYNEQFF.

A single count supports this clonotype. The chain joins TRBV28 to TRBJ1-5; 7 bases match TRBD1. CDR1 and CDR2 from the germline V gene are MDHEN and SYDVKM. The CDR3 consists of 14 residues. V lost 7 bases and J lost 7; bases outside the gene matches: 10. CDR3 protein: CASIPGGRRQPQHF. CDR3 coding DNA: TGTGCCAGCATCCCAGGGGGGAGGCGGCAGCCCCAGCATTTT. The full variable domain, with the rest looked up from reference TRBV28 and TRBJ1-5, is DVKVTQSSRYLVKRTGEKVFLECVQDMDHENMFWYRQDPGLGLRLIYFSYDVKMKEKGDIPEGYSVSREKKERFSLILESASTNQTSMYLCASIPGGRRQPQHFGDGTRLSIL.

This clonotype was detected ten times or more. This chain connects TRBV5-5 to TRBJ2-1; 9 bases fit TRBD1. CDR1 is SGHKS and CDR2 is YYEKEE in the germline V gene (reference sequence). This CDR3 is 15 amino acids long. J gave up 8 bases and V 3 bases, and 9 bases lay outside the gene matches. Written as DNA, the CDR3 is TGTGCCAGCAGCTCCTCGGGACAGGGAGGGGATGAGCAGTTCTTC. Translated: CASSSSGQGGDEQFF.